This T cell receptor beta chain was captured by sequencing in a study of cytomegalovirus exposure and HLA in healthy donors. Study-level points and caveats: Based on reports, TCR beta sequences accurately predicted HLA-A and HLA-B alleles for most subjects. For most TCR sequences rarity was the rule, although some public TCRs occurred in many donors. Several of the most significant clusters appeared linked to common viral pathogens, based on a later analysis.

Unrecorded immune exposures were likely, despite nominal health at sampling. Germline CDR1 reads SNHLY; CDR2 reads FYNNEI. Trimming removed 9 bases from V and 1 base from J, with 15 bases in between. The CDR3 extends over 15 amino acids. This clone was seen a few times. Its specificity is unknown. The PCR ran on 60 Vbeta and 13 Jbeta primers. Produced via immunoSEQ multiplex PCR; TCRdb's table is partial and in-frame only. The sample includes approximately 150,000 clones, approximately 67% of them seen just once. The material sequenced was PBMCs. The sequence derives from a woman aged 18-29 years in good health and CMV-seropositive. The chain recombines TRBV2 with TRBJ2-2; D might be TRBD1 (5 bases). CDR3: CARTGWQGNTGELFF. CDR3 in DNA: TGTGCCAGAACCGGGTGGCAGGGGAACACCGGGGAGCTGTTTTTT.